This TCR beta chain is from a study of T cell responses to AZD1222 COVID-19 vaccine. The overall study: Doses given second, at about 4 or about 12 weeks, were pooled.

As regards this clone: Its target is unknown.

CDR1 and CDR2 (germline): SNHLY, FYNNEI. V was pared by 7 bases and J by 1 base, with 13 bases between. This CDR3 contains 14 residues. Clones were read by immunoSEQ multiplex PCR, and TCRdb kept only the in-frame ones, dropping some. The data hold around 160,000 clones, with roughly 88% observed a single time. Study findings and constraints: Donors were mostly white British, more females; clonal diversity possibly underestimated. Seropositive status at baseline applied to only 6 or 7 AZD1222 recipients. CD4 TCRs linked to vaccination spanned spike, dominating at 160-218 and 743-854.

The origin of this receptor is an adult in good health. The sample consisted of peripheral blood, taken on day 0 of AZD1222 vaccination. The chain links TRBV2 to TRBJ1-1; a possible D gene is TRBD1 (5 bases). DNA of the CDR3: TGTGCCAGCAAGGTGACCGGGGGGAACACTGAAGCTTTCTTT. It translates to CASKVTGGNTEAFF.